The entry below gives a single T cell receptor (beta chain) sequence along with its context. A few counts support this clonotype. Its antigen has not been determined. Per-base quality was not reported, and no clone a single base away is much larger than it. From the cysteine through the phenylalanine, the CDR3 covers 13 amino acids. CDR3 DNA only is kept here, 39 bases in frame from base 1. CDR1 and CDR2 are read off the germline V gene (reference sequence) as LNHDA and SQIVND. The junction shows trimming of 2 bases on V and 9 bases on J, plus 11 bases between the germline ends. The data originate from a study of regulatory T cells in long-lasting Graves disease listed by TCRdb under 2021. In the study overall: Persistent Graves' disease meant more than 5 years of antithyroid drug treatment with TSH receptor autoantibodies that stayed positive. The study was registered as a clinical trial and conducted in China. This study used TCR sequencing and RNA sequencing of peripheral blood to compare persistent Graves' disease patients against newly diagnosed Graves' disease patients. In the clinical cohort, patients with persistent Graves' disease had used antithyroid drugs for an average of roughly ten years. A total of some 33 samples were covered by TCR sequencing, comprising approximately 13 persistent and around 20 newly diagnosed Graves' disease patients.

The full study reports these points: A larger number of public clonotypes was shared among persistent patients (around 2,700) than among newly diagnosed patients (more than 850). Persistent disease showed preferential use of TRBV28, TRBJ1-2 and TRBJ2-5, whereas newly diagnosed disease favored TRBV20-1 and TRBJ2-1. Only the TCR beta chain was sequenced and analyzed. As a limitation, the authors acknowledged that the small sample size may reduce accuracy. Peripheral blood alone was examined, since thyroid tissue, which constituted the primary lesion, could not be accessed. Compared with newly diagnosed patients, persistent Graves' disease patients had lower TCR Shannon entropy and fewer highly expanded clones, which suggests clonal expansion.

Library prep was done by multiplex PCR. The instrument given in TCRdb is Illumina HiSeq 4000. iRepertoire HTBI primers and Arm-PCR amplification of CDR3 regions were used to construct TCR beta libraries. Before sequencing, the PCR products went through gel purification. The paper's data handling went like this. Gene usage analysis of CDR3 amino acid clonotypes relied on the approximately 60 TRBV and 14 TRBJ segments identified across samples. COPE and FqMerger were used to merge filtered high-quality paired reads into contigs. BLAST was used to align contigs to IMGT TRBV, TRBD and TRBJ reference genes, with CDR3 defined following IMGT. Any clonotype with a frequency above 0.1% was classified as a highly expanded clone. Repertoire diversity was measured by Shannon entropy, and V-J evenness by the Gini coefficient. Public clonotypes were defined as clonotypes shared by more than one individual. The public reads were run again by TCRdb, first through fastp at Q25 and then through MiXCR, and only productive beta chains were kept. Rows with one shared CDR3 protein collapse into an entry with the most common genes and DNA. These V and J calls are TCRdb output, not the study's own analysis. The sample has 300,000 to 400,000 distinct CDR3 sequences on record, around a fifth of them singletons. The ten most abundant clones make up less than 35% of the sample.

In the paper's terms, the time point label means: persistent/refractory GD, antithyroid drugs over 5 years with positive TRAb. For both TCR sequencing and RNA sequencing, RNA was extracted from PBMCs using TRIzol. The diagnosis of Graves' disease followed American Thyroid Association guidelines. The patients came from an endocrinology department in Xi'an, China. Each patient gave approximately 10 milliliters of peripheral blood, collected in an EDTA anticoagulant tube. Ficoll Paque Plus density gradient separation was used to isolate PBMCs, and no further T cell sorting was performed. RNA quality was checked with an Agilent 2100 Bioanalyzer and agarose gel, and concentration with a NanoDrop 2000.

The chain joins TRBV19 to TRBJ1-5, with the D gene not clear enough to name. The sample in question was peripheral blood mononuclear cells (PBMCs), obtained when the disease was refractory, from a patient treated with antithyroid drugs. The clonotype originates from a female donor with Graves disease. Here the CDR3 is given as CASSIKDRAPQHF. The bases are TGTGCCAGTAGTATAAAGGATCGGGCGCCCCAGCATTTT.